This is a list of T cell receptor beta chains from one sample in a study of T cell responses to AZD1222 COVID-19 vaccine. The repertoire was sequenced with immunoSEQ multiplex PCR; TCRdb's copy has only in-frame clones and lacks some. Among under 200,000 clones listed, approximately 90% were seen once. Sequenced material: peripheral blood, taken 28 days after the second AZD1222 dose. The receptors here all came from an adult who received the AZD1222 COVID-19 vaccine. Each CDR3 is given with its conserved first and last residue. Fields, in order: D gene, CDR3 length, V gene, CDR3 protein. The D gene is left open where the match is weak.

.	13	TRBV13	CASSSHFYNEQFF
.	15	TRBV6-6	CASGSGGRFGNTIYF
.	13	TRBV6-5	CASTLIGTNEQFF
.	15	TRBV14	CASSPLTIRGPEAFF
TRBD2	15	TRBV18	CASSRTSGTHNEQFF
.	14	TRBV3-1/TRBV3-2	CASSQDPKSGGYTF
.	13	TRBV12-3/TRBV12-4	CASSSLRGEGYTF
.	19	TRBV7-9	CASSLVGPPSGTNTGELFF
TRBD1	15	TRBV6-5	CASTPGGGAGSPLHF
.	14	TRBV19	CASSIEENTGELFF
TRBD1	18	TRBV27	CASSLGIIRTGGLYGYTF
.	14	TRBV3-1/TRBV3-2	CASSDTLATGELFF
.	10	TRBV6-6	CASTENGYTF
.	12	TRBV30	CAWAGVNEKLFF
.	11	TRBV19	CASRLTDTQYF
.	14	TRBV10-1	CASSELGSHNEQFF
TRBD1	14	TRBV7-2	CASSPRQGRTGYTF
.	12	TRBV29-1	CSVVLGTYEQYF
.	15	TRBV7-2	CASSLEGQGWNGYTF
.	16	TRBV6-2/TRBV6-3	CASSLLGRGAGNEQFF
.	14	TRBV14	CASSPRALNTEAFF
.	11	TRBV28	CASESTYGYTF
.	13	TRBV5-1	CASRLGQAYEQYF
.	11	TRBV24-1	CATSVANEQFF
TRBD1	14	TRBV29-1	CSVAGTGSNTEAFF
.	13	TRBV2	CASRGGRTGELFF
.	13	TRBV5-8	CASSLYSLSPLHF
.	14	TRBV20-1	CSASLRAGSNEQFF
.	14	TRBV2	CASRGGTTVEYSHF
TRBD1	17	TRBV3-1/TRBV3-2	CASSPKAGTVSGNTIYF
.	16	TRBV18	CASSDYSVGRVYGYTF
.	13	TRBV20-1	CSASRQASGGQYF
.	15	TRBV18	CATTPISSGPTEAFF
.	13	TRBV7-2	CASSIVGYNEQFF
.	16	TRBV30	CAWSVHAIISGNTIYF
TRBD1	15	TRBV9	CASSSVGTGRDGYTF
TRBD2	16	TRBV3-1/TRBV3-2	CASSQDRLAGTGELFF
TRBD1	13	TRBV19	CASSIGTVNGYTF
TRBD1	15	TRBV7-2	CASSQGQASGNTIYF
TRBD1	15	TRBV7-2	CASSLDRGNTGELFF
TRBD2	15	TRBV4-2	CASSQENSGGREQYF